Following are 21 T cell receptor beta chains from one sample sequenced in a study of molecular identifiers for immune sequencing clone quantification. One entry per CDR3 protein, called by TCRdb with MiXCR from the PCR reads. The table lists about 510,000 distinct CDR3 sequences, about 25% of them singletons. Specimen: naive CD8+ T cells from blood, with Jurkat cell RNA spiked in. Subset of the sample: FACS-sorted CD8+CD4-CCR7+CD45RA+ naive T cells. The receptors derive from a human donor in good health. Some libraries in this study had Jurkat cell RNA spiked in.

This clonotype was found once. Possible read error: a much larger clone is one base away. The chain carries TRBV7-6 and TRBJ1-1; D possibly corresponds to TRBD1 (5 bases). CDR3 length: 14 amino acids. From germline, CDR1 is SGHVS and CDR2 FNYEAQ. V was pared by 11 bases and J by 4 bases, with 20 bases between. CDR3 sequence: CACIIGPGTTEAFF. CDR3 bases: TGTGCCTGCATCATAGGTCCAGGGACCACTGAAGCTTTCTTT.

A word on this clonotype: It may be a read error: a sequence one base away is much more abundant. The rearrangement uses TRBV19 and TRBJ1-5; TRBD1 might be the D (6 bases). The V gene's germline CDR1 is LNHDA and CDR2 SQIVND (reference sequence). This CDR3 spans 14 amino acids. CDR3 in DNA: TGTGCCAGTAGTATCGGGACACCTAATCAGCCCCCGCATTTT. Encoded protein: CASSIGTPNQPPHF.

V and J are TRBV4-3 and TRBJ2-3; 10 bases map to TRBD2. Germline-derived CDR1 and CDR2 are LGHNA and YSLEER. This CDR3 comprises 16 residues. Losses at the gene ends were 4 bases for V and 5 bases for J; bases not matched to a gene: 9. CDR3 residues: CASSRSLAGVGDTQYF. CDR3 bases: TGCGCCAGCAGCCGCTCCCTAGCGGGGGTTGGAGATACGCAGTATTTT.

This clonotype was seen more than once but under ten times. The chain employs TRBV7-9 and TRBJ1-1; D may be TRBD1 (6 bases). Germline values: CDR1 SEHNR, CDR2 FQNEAQ (reference sequence). The CDR3 length is 12 residues. Trimming stripped 3 bases from V and 7 bases from J, with 9 bases between. CDR3 nucleotides: TGTGCCAGCAGCTTCGGACAGATTGAAGCTTTCTTT. Translation: CASSFGQIEAFF.

Worth noting for this clonotype: A much larger clone differs from this one at a single base, so this may be a read error. The J gene is TRBJ1-1, the V gene TRBV7-9; D is ambiguous. This CDR3 has 11 amino acids. Germline values: CDR1 SEHNR, CDR2 FQNEAQ (reference sequence). V dropped 7 bases and J dropped 10 bases, with 13 bases sitting between them. CDR3 region: CASTYRPGAFF. In DNA, the CDR3 is TGTGCCAGCACCTACCGCCCTGGAGCTTTCTTT. Drawing the rest from reference TRBV7-9 and TRBJ1-1, the complete variable domain is DTGVSQNPRHKITKRGQNVTFRCDPISEHNRLYWYRQTLGQGPEFLTYFQNEAQLEKSRLLSDRFSAERPKGSFSTLEIQRTEQGDSAMYLCASTYRPGAFFGQGTRLTVV.

The table lists this clonotype with many counts. This chain links TRBV9 with TRBJ2-7; either TRBD1 or TRBD2 may fit D (5 bases each). Trimming pared 2 bases from V and 0 bases from J, leaving 9 bases between. Germline V CDR1 and CDR2: SGDLS, YYNGEE. This CDR3 is 14 amino acids long. The CDR3 here is CASSVRDGSYEQYF. Written as DNA, the CDR3 is TGTGCCAGCAGCGTCCGGGACGGCTCCTACGAGCAGTACTTC.

The gene calls are TRBV20-1 and TRBJ1-5, with 7 nucleotides matching TRBD1. The CDR3 extends over 15 amino acids. J gave up 4 bases and V 6 bases, and 12 bases lay outside the gene matches. Looked up from germline, CDR1 is DFQATT and CDR2 is SNEGSKA (reference sequence). CDR3: CSAPTGQSFNQPQHF. The CDR3 DNA sequence: TGCAGTGCCCCCACGGGACAGTCTTTTAATCAGCCCCAGCATTTT.

CDR3 in amino acids: CASSTLGGLSRYF. The CDR3 DNA reads as TGTGCCAGCAGTACTTTGGGAGGACTTAGCAGGTATTTT. V usage is TRBV12-3 or TRBV12-4 and J usage is TRBJ2-3; the D gene is possibly TRBD2 (6 bases). This CDR3 spans 13 amino acids. The V and J ends lost 5 bases and 14 bases respectively, with 20 bases between them.

As regards this clonotype: The junction shows a germline mismatch at one end, possibly a read error. V is TRBV7-9 and J is TRBJ2-4, with D possibly called TRBD1 or TRBD2 (5 bases each). Germline loops: CDR1 SEHNR, CDR2 FQNEAQ (reference sequence). The CDR3 contains 19 residues. CDR3 sequence: CASSQTAPRPGPTKNVQYF. The CDR3 coding sequence is TGTGCCAGCAGCCAAACCGCCCCGAGACCGGGGCCGACCAAAAACGTTCAGTACTTC.

This rearrangement joins TRBV11-2 to TRBJ1-3, with D hard to call. This CDR3 spans 16 amino acids. V shed 5 bases and J shed 0 bases, with 14 bases lying between them. From germline, CDR1 is SGHAT and CDR2 FQNNGV. The CDR3 DNA sequence: TGTGCCAGCAGCCAAAGGTCCCCCAACTCTGGAAACACCATATATTTT. Residues: CASSQRSPNSGNTIYF.

This clonotype was picked up many times. The rearrangement joins TRBV24-1 to TRBJ2-2; TRBD2 agrees at 7 bases. The CDR3 runs to 16 residues. The V and J ends lost 6 bases and 7 bases, in that order; junction bases with no gene match: 13. Germline CDR1 and CDR2: KGHDR and SFDVKD. The CDR3 DNA sequence: TGTGCCACCAGTTCCGGGACTACCTACTCTAGCGGGGAGCTGTTTTTT. This translates into CATSSGTTYSSGELFF.

The table lists this clonotype with a few counts. This chain connects TRBV7-9 to TRBJ2-1, with 13 nucleotides matching TRBD2. The CDR3 is 16 residues long. CDR1 is SEHNR, CDR2 FQNEAQ, per germline (reference sequence). With V trimmed by 5 bases and J by 9 bases, 10 bases remained unmatched. CDR3 protein: CASSPTSGGAFGEQFF. CDR3 nucleotides: TGTGCCAGCAGCCCAACTAGCGGGGGGGCGTTCGGTGAGCAGTTCTTC.

The V and J genes are TRBV10-3 and TRBJ2-5; the match to TRBD2 covers 10 bases. CDR1 and CDR2 from the germline V gene are ENHRY and SYGVKD. This CDR3 spans 16 amino acids. V lost 2 bases, J lost 0 bases, and 3 bases stayed unmatched. DNA for the CDR3: TGTGCCATCAGTGAGGGGCTAGCGGGGGACCAAGAGACCCAGTACTTC. Translating gives CAISEGLAGDQETQYF.

A word on this clonotype: Since a much larger clone is just one base distant, this may be a read error. The chain has TRBV30 and TRBJ2-7, with 7 bases matching TRBD1. This CDR3 has 13 amino acids. Per germline, CDR1 GTSNPN and CDR2 SVGIG (reference sequence). The ends lost 4 bases at V and 6 bases at J; junction bases unmatched: 9. The CDR3 loop is CAWNPGQLCEQYF. The CDR3 coding sequence is TGTGCCTGGAATCCGGGACAGCTCTGCGAGCAGTACTTC.

Comment on this clonotype: The junction departs from germline at one end; a sequencing error may be responsible. The chain has TRBV9 and TRBJ2-3, with 12 bases that match TRBD2. This CDR3 is 17 amino acids long. CDR1 is SGDLS, CDR2 YYNGEE, per germline. The DNA for the CDR3 is TGTGCCAGCAGCGGGGAGTGGACTAGCGGGAATGAGGATACGCGGTATTTT. It translates to CASSGEWTSGNEDTRYF.

There are many counts of this clonotype. The chain carries TRBV5-6 and TRBJ2-3, with TRBD1 matching 9 bases. CDR3 length: 17 residues. Trimming removed 4 bases from V and 2 bases from J; junction bases left unmatched: 11. CDR1 is SGHDT, CDR2 YYEEEE, per germline. CDR3 sequence reads: CASSGRTGAISTDTQYF. The CDR3 nucleotides are TGTGCCAGCAGCGGACGGACAGGGGCGATTTCCACAGATACGCAGTATTTT.

This clonotype was found many times. The chain joins TRBV13 to TRBJ2-7; the match to TRBD1 covers 9 bases. Germline trimming cut 4 bases from V and 4 bases from J; bases unmatched to any gene: 5. CDR1 is PRHDT, CDR2 FYEKMQ, per germline (reference sequence). The CDR3 has 14 amino acids. This chain's CDR3 is CASSSGTGLYEQYF. The CDR3 DNA sequence: TGTGCCAGCAGCTCCGGGACAGGGTTGTACGAGCAGTACTTC.

This chain links TRBV5-3 with TRBJ1-1; D perhaps matches TRBD1 (6 bases). TRBV5-3 is marked as an open reading frame, function uncertain. This CDR3 is 13 amino acids long. V gave up 6 bases and J gave up 1 base, with 10 bases separating them. CDR3 coding DNA: TGTGCCAGAACCCCGGGACAGAACACTGAAGCTTTCTTT. It codes for CARTPGQNTEAFF.

The genes are TRBV5-1 and TRBJ1-1; 9 bases line up with TRBD1. Germline V gene sequence: CDR1 SGHRS, CDR2 YFSETQ. The CDR3 is made up of 16 amino acids. J was trimmed by 1 base and V by 1 base; bases with no gene match: 5. CDR3 sequence reads: CASSLKDRGSNTEAFF. CDR3 nucleotide sequence: TGCGCCAGCAGCTTGAAGGACAGGGGTTCGAACACTGAAGCTTTCTTT.

This clonotype was observed many times. The chain has TRBV12-3 or TRBV12-4 and TRBJ1-5, with a tentative D call TRBD1 (5 bases). Trimming took 7 bases from V and 5 from J, leaving 18 bases between them. The length of the CDR3 is 15 residues. The CDR3 region has the DNA TGTGCCAGCACCCTCTTGACGGGGGAAGATCAGCCCCAGCATTTT. Translating it yields CASTLLTGEDQPQHF.

This clonotype appeared many times. For the CDR3, the DNA is TGTGCCAGCAGTGAGGACGAAGAGACCCAGTACTTC. It is translated as CASSEDEETQYF. This rearrangement joins TRBV6-5 to TRBJ2-5; D unclear. Trimming cost V 5 bases and J 3 bases, with 7 bases left between them. This CDR3 region has 12 residues. CDR1 MNHEY and CDR2 SVGAGI come from the germline V gene.